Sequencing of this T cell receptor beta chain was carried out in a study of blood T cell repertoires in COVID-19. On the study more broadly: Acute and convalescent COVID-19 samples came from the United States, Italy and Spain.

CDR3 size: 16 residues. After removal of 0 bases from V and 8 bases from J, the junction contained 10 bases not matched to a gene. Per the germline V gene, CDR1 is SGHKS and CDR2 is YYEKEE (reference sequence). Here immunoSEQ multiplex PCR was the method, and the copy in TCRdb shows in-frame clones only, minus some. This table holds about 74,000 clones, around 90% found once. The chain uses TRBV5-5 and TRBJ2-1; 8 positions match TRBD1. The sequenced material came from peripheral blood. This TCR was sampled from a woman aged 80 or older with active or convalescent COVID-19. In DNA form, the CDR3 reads TGTGCCAGCAGCTTGGGGACAGGGAGTAGGTACGATGAGCAGTTCTTC. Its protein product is CASSLGTGSRYDEQFF.